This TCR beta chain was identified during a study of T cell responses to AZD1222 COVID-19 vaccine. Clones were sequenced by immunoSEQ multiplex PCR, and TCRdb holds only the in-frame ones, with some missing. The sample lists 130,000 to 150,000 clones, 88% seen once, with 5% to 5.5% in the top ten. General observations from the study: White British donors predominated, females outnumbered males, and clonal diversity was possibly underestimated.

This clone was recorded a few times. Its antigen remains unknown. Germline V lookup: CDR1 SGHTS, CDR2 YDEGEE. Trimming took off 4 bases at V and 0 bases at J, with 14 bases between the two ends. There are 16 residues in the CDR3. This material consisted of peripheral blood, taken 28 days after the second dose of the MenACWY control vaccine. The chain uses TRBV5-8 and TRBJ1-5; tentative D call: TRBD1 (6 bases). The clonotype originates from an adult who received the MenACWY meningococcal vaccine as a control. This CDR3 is CASSGTGFYSNQPQHF. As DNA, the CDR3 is TGTGCCAGCAGCGGTACAGGGTTTTATAGCAATCAGCCCCAGCATTTT. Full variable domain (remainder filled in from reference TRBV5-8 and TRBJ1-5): EAGVTQSPTHLIKTRGQQATLRCSPISGHTSVYWYQQALGLGLQFLLWYDEGEERNRGNFPPRFSGRQFPNYSSELNVNALELEDSALYLCASSGTGFYSNQPQHFGDGTRLSIL.